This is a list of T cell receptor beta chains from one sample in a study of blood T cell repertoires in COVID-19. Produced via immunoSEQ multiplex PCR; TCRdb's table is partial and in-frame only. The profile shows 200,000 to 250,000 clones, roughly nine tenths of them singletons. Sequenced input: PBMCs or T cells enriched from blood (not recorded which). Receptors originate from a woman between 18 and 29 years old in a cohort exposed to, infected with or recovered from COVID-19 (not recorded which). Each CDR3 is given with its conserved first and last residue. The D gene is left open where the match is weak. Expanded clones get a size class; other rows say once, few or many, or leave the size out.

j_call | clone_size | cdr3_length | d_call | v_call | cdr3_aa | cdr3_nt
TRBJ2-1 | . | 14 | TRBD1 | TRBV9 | CASGGTGSYNEQFF | TGTGCCAGCGGGGGGACAGGGTCGTACAATGAGCAGTTCTTC
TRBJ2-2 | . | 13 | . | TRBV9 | CASSVTGSGELFF | TGTGCCAGCAGCGTTACAGGAAGCGGGGAGCTGTTTTTT
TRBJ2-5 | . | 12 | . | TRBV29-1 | CSVDSRVGTQYF | TGCAGCGTTGACTCCAGGGTCGGGACCCAGTACTTC
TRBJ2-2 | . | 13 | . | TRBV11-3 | CASSYRDTGELFF | TGTGCCAGCAGCTACCGCGACACCGGGGAGCTGTTTTTT
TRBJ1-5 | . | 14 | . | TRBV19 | CASSISKEVGPQHF | TGTGCCAGTAGTATTAGCAAGGAGGTAGGGCCCCAGCATTTT
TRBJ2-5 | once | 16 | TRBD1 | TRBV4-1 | CASSQEAGQGVETQYF | TGCGCCAGCAGCCAAGAGGCGGGACAGGGGGTTGAGACCCAGTACTTC
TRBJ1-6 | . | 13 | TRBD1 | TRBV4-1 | CASSQTGAMALHF | TGCGCCAGCAGCCAAACAGGGGCTATGGCCCTCCACTTT
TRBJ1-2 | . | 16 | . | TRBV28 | CASSLGMPRQDYGYTF | TGTGCCAGCAGTTTAGGGATGCCGAGACAGGACTATGGCTACACCTTC
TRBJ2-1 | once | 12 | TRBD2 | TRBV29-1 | CSVLAGDPEQFF | TGCAGCGTACTAGCGGGAGACCCTGAGCAGTTCTTC
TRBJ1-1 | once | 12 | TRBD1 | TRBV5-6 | CASSTQGAEAFF | TGTGCCAGCAGCACACAGGGGGCCGAAGCTTTCTTT
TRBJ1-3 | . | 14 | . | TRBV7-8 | CASSSFRTGNTIYF | TGTGCCAGCAGCTCGTTTAGGACAGGAAACACCATATATTTT
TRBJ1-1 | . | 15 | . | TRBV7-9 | CASSKQAGSNTEAFF | TGTGCCAGCAGCAAACAGGCAGGATCGAACACTGAAGCTTTCTTT
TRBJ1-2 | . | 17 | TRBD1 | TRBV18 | CASSLQGGTGDNYGYTF | TGTGCCAGCTCACTTCAAGGCGGGACAGGGGACAACTATGGCTACACCTTC
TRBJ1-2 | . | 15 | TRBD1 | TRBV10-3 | CAIADRARGENGYTF | TGTGCAATCGCCGACAGGGCTAGGGGGGAAAATGGCTACACCTTC
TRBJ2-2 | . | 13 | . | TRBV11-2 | CASSTTVTGELFF | TGTGCCAGCAGCACGACTGTGACCGGGGAGCTGTTTTTT
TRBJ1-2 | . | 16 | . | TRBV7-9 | CASSLGAGKSPYGYTF | TGTGCCAGCAGCTTAGGGGCGGGGAAGTCCCCCTATGGCTACACCTTC
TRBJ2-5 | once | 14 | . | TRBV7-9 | CASSLGITRETQYF | TGTGCCAGCAGCTTAGGTATTACTAGGGAGACCCAGTACTTC
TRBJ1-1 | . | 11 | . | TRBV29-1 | CSVNIRTEAFF | TGCAGCGTTAATATCCGGACTGAAGCTTTCTTT
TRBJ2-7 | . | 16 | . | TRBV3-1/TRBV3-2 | CASSQSRSSPSYEQYF | TGTGCCAGCAGCCAATCTAGATCCTCTCCTTCCTACGAGCAGTACTTC
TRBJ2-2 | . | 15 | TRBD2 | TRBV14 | CASSPGLAGAGELFF | TGTGCCAGCAGCCCAGGACTAGCGGGGGCCGGGGAGCTGTTTTTT
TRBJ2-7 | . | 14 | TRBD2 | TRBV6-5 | CASSWRGRKGEQYF | TGTGCCAGCAGTTGGCGCGGGAGGAAGGGCGAGCAGTACTTC
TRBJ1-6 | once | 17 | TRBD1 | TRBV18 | CASSPSLGQGTKSPLHF | TGTGCCAGCTCACCTTCGTTGGGACAGGGTACGAAGTCACCCCTCCACTTT
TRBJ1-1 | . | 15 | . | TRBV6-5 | CASSYEEGLDTEAFF | TGTGCCAGCAGCTATGAGGAGGGGCTGGACACTGAAGCTTTCTTT
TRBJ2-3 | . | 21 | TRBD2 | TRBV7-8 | CASSQFWGGSGRSAATDTQYF | TGTGCCAGCAGCCAATTCTGGGGTGGTAGCGGGAGATCGGCCGCCACAGATACGCAGTATTTT
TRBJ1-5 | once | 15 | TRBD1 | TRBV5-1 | CASSLQGDSNQPQHF | TGCGCCAGCAGCCTGCAGGGGGATAGCAATCAGCCCCAGCATTTT
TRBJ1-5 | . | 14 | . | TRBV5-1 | CASSLGTSNQPQHF | TGCGCCAGCAGCTTGGGGACATCCAATCAGCCCCAGCATTTT
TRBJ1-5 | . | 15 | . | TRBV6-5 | CASSRQVVSNQPQHF | TGTGCCAGCAGTAGACAGGTAGTTAGCAATCAGCCCCAGCATTTT
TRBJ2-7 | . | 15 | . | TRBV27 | CASSASGVEPYEQYF | TGTGCCAGCAGTGCATCAGGGGTCGAACCCTACGAGCAGTACTTC
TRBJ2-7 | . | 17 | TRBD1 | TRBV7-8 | CASSPPMWGTGVNEQYF | TGTGCCAGCAGCCCACCGATGTGGGGGACAGGGGTGAACGAGCAGTACTTC
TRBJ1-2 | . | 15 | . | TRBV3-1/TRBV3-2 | CASSQGTVHLYGYTF | TGTGCCAGCAGCCAAGGGACAGTTCATCTCTATGGCTACACCTTC
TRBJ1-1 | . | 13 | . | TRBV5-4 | CASSPDKNTEAFF | TGTGCCAGCAGCCCCGACAAGAACACTGAAGCTTTCTTT
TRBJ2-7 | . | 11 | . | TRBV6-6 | CASASEYEQYF | TGTGCCAGTGCTAGCGAGTACGAGCAGTACTTC
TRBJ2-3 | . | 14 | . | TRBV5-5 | CASSLLQGSDTQYF | TGTGCCAGCAGCTTGCTACAGGGTTCAGATACGCAGTATTTT
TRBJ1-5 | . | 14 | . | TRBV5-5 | CASSLVWWHQPQHF | TGTGCCAGCAGCTTGGTGTGGTGGCATCAGCCCCAGCATTTT
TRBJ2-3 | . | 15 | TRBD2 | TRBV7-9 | CASSLVLASTDTQYF | TGTGCCAGCAGCTTAGTACTAGCGAGCACAGATACGCAGTATTTT
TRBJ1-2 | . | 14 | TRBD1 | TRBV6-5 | CASSYRTGNYGYTF | TGTGCCAGCAGTTACAGGACAGGGAACTATGGCTACACCTTC
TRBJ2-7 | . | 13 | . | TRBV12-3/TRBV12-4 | CASSFWTNYEQYF | TGTGCCAGCAGTTTTTGGACAAACTACGAGCAGTACTTC
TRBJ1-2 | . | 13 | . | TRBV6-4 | CASSERQDYGYTF | TGTGCCAGCAGTGAACGCCAGGACTATGGCTACACCTTC
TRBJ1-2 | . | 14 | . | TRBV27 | CASSWREEDYGYTF | TGTGCCAGCTCTTGGAGGGAAGAAGACTATGGCTACACCTTC
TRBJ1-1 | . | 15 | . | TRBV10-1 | CASSESGRENTEAFF | TGCGCCAGCAGTGAGTCGGGGCGGGAAAACACTGAAGCTTTCTTT
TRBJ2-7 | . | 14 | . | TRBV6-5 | CASSTDTGAYEQYF | TGTGCCAGCAGTACGGACACAGGCGCGTACGAGCAGTACTTC
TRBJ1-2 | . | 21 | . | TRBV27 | CASSLSIPLSSNGLTNYGYTF | TGTGCCAGCAGTTTATCAATCCCCCTATCGTCGAACGGACTGACTAACTATGGCTACACCTTC
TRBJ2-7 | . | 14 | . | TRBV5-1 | CASSLAGLLYEQYF | TGCGCCAGCAGCCTGGCGGGACTCCTATACGAGCAGTACTTC
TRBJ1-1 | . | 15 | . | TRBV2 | CASIGDINGGTEAFF | TGTGCCAGCATAGGGGATATAAACGGCGGCACTGAAGCTTTCTTT
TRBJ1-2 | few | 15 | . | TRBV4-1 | CASSQGAGPNYGYTF | TGCGCCAGCAGCCAAGGCGCAGGGCCTAACTATGGCTACACCTTC
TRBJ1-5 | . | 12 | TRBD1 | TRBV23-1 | CAGRQGNQPQHF | TGCGCCGGCAGACAGGGGAATCAGCCCCAGCATTTT
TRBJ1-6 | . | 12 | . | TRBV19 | CASSREGSPLHF | TGTGCCAGTAGTAGAGAGGGCTCACCCCTCCACTTT
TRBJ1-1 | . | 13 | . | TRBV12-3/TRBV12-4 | CASSSRANTEAFF | TGTGCCAGCAGTTCCAGGGCGAACACTGAAGCTTTCTTT
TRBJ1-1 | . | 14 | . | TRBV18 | CASSPPGQGTEAFF | TGTGCCAGCTCACCACCAGGGCAGGGCACTGAAGCTTTCTTT
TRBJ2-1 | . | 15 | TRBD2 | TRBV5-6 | CASSLAGISYNEQFF | TGTGCCAGCAGCTTAGCGGGAATTTCCTACAATGAGCAGTTCTTC
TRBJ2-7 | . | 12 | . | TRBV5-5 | CASSLAIYEQYF | TGTGCCAGCAGCTTGGCCATCTACGAGCAGTACTTC
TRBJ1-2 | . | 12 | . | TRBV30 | CACQGANYGYTF | TGTGCCTGTCAGGGTGCTAACTATGGCTACACCTTC
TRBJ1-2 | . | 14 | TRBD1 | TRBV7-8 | CASSEATGRPGYTF | TGTGCCAGCAGCGAAGCGACAGGGAGGCCTGGCTACACCTTC
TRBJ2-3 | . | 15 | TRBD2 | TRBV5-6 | CASSADGRLSDTQYF | TGTGCCAGCAGCGCCGACGGGAGGTTGAGTGATACGCAGTATTTT
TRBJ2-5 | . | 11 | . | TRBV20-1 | CSARDRETQYF | TGCAGTGCTAGAGATCGAGAGACCCAGTACTTC
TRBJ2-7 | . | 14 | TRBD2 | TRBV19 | CASSLLAGHYEQYF | TGTGCCAGTAGTCTACTAGCGGGGCACTACGAGCAGTACTTC
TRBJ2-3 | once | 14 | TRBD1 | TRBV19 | CASSTDRATDTQYF | TGTGCCAGTAGTACCGACAGGGCGACAGATACGCAGTATTTT
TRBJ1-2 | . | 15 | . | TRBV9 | CASSVGPGETYGYTF | TGTGCCAGCAGCGTAGGTCCAGGGGAAACCTATGGCTACACCTTC